This T cell receptor beta chain was recovered during a study of blood T cell repertoires in COVID-19. Turning to the study itself: Acute and convalescent COVID-19 specimens originated in the United States, Italy and Spain. T cells, B-cell-depleted T cells, or PBMCs provided the cDNA or gDNA that served as material.

Germline V CDR1 and CDR2: SGHRS, YFSETQ. V shed 0 bases and J shed 5 bases, with 11 bases lying between them. This CDR3 spans 14 amino acids. Methods used by the authors: Estimates of nucleated cell counts were drawn from the amplification of reference gene primers. Repertoires were generated with immunoSEQ multiplex PCR, while TCRdb's copy carries only in-frame clones and drops some. V and J calls plus clone size are reproduced from that table; the DNA served to infer D and trimming. Of more than 100,000 clones detected, around 88% appear once; the ten largest clones hold roughly 3.5%. What was sequenced was peripheral blood. The J gene is TRBJ2-5, the V gene TRBV5-1; no definite D call. The source is a human donor in a cohort sampled during active COVID-19. The CDR3: CASSLVLDGETQYF. CDR3 coding DNA: TGCGCCAGCAGCTTGGTTCTAGATGGGGAGACCCAGTACTTC.